The rows below give T cell receptor beta chains drawn from one sample of a study of metastatic and nonmetastatic thyroid tumors. MiXCR was used by TCRdb to re-call the PCR reads. The sample lists fewer than 40,000 clones, 35% occurring once. Sequenced input: tumor tissue. Source of these receptors: a female donor with papillary thyroid cancer or a benign thyroid nodule (not recorded which). Some clones in this sample may be carry-over from other donors' samples. Each CDR3 is given with its conserved first and last residue. D genes are given only for firm matches. Only part of the rows carry a size: once, few, many, or a class if the clone is expanded.

CDR3nt,CDR3aa,v_gene,abundance,d_gene,j_gene
TGTGCCAGCAGCTTGTCACTAGCGGGGACCTACGAGCAGTACTTC,CASSLSLAGTYEQYF,TRBV7-8,NA,TRBD2,TRBJ2-7
TGTGCCAGCAGCCCCCGGACTAGCGGGAGGGGATTCGACACCGGGGAGCTGTTTTTT,CASSPRTSGRGFDTGELFF,TRBV11-2,NA,TRBD2,TRBJ2-2
TGTGCCAGCAGCCCCCGCCCCACCAGGGCAGATACGCAGTATTTT,CASSPRPTRADTQYF,TRBV9,NA,NA,TRBJ2-3
TGTGCCAGCAGCTTAAGTTCATACAATGAGCAGTTCTTC,CASSLSSYNEQFF,TRBV7-9,NA,NA,TRBJ2-1
TGCGCCAGCAGGGACAAGGGAGGCTTTAACTATGGCTACACCTTC,CASRDKGGFNYGYTF,TRBV5-1,NA,NA,TRBJ1-2
TGTGCCAGCAGTTCGACAGGGTACTACACCTTC,CASSSTGYYTF,TRBV28,few,TRBD1,TRBJ1-2
TGCGCCAGCAGTCGCGGGACAGGGATGCGCACTGGCACAGATACGCAGTATTTT,CASSRGTGMRTGTDTQYF,TRBV5-1,NA,TRBD1,TRBJ2-3
TGTGCCATCAGTGAGTCGGGGCCTGGCTATGGCTACACCTTC,CAISESGPGYGYTF,TRBV10-3,few,NA,TRBJ1-2
TGTGCCAGCAGTACTAGCCCCGGGACTAGCGGGGGGTTTGGCGAGCAGTACTTC,CASSTSPGTSGGFGEQYF,TRBV12-3/TRBV12-4,NA,TRBD2,TRBJ2-7
TGTGCCAGTAGTATACCGGGGACTGACGGCTACACCTTC,CASSIPGTDGYTF,TRBV19,NA,NA,TRBJ1-2
TGTGCCAGCAGTTATTATACGCGGGGGACAGAGACCTTC,CASSYYTRGTETF,TRBV6-9,NA,TRBD1,TRBJ1-2
TGTGCCAGCAGGTCACTACAGGGGACGCTCTATGGCTACACCTTC,CASRSLQGTLYGYTF,TRBV11-2,few,TRBD1,TRBJ1-2
TGTGCCAGTAGTATCGGCATCGTGGCGAACCCCATTGGGGGCTACACCTTC,CASSIGIVANPIGGYTF,TRBV19,few,NA,TRBJ1-2
TGTGCCAGCACCGCAGCGAAGGGGCCCCAGCATTTT,CASTAAKGPQHF,TRBV2,few,NA,TRBJ1-5
TGCAGTGCCAGAGAGCTGGGTCAGCACACCGGGGAGCTGTTTTTT,CSARELGQHTGELFF,TRBV20-1,NA,NA,TRBJ2-2
TGTGCCACCAGTGATCCGGCCCGGGAGACCCAGTACTTC,CATSDPARETQYF,TRBV24-1,few,NA,TRBJ2-5
TGTGCCTCCGACCGGGGGCTTGAAGCTTTCTTT,CASDRGLEAFF,TRBV30,NA,NA,TRBJ1-1
TGTGCCAGCAGCTTCGGTATAGTGGGGAGGGATTCACCCCTCCACTTT,CASSFGIVGRDSPLHF,TRBV11-2,NA,NA,TRBJ1-6
TGCGCCAGCAGTCTGGACTTGGGCTACGAGCAGTACTTC,CASSLDLGYEQYF,TRBV10-1,many,NA,TRBJ2-7
TGTGCCAGCAGTCCCGGGACGGTGGGGGGCTACACCTTC,CASSPGTVGGYTF,TRBV27,few,NA,TRBJ1-2
TGTGCCAGTATCGCAGCCGGACCGTACACCGGGGAGCTGTTTTTT,CASIAAGPYTGELFF,TRBV19,NA,NA,TRBJ2-2
TGTGCCAGCAGTCAGGAAACAGGGTCATTGAACACTGAAGCTTTCTTT,CASSQETGSLNTEAFF,TRBV28,NA,NA,TRBJ1-1
TGTGCCAGCAGCGTAGGAGGTGGAGTATACGGCTATGGCTACACCTTC,CASSVGGGVYGYGYTF,TRBV9,few,NA,TRBJ1-2
TGTGCCAGCACCCTAGGGAATCTCGGCTCACCCCTCCACTTT,CASTLGNLGSPLHF,TRBV6-1,NA,NA,TRBJ1-6
TGTGCCAGCAACCCGGGGAGGGGGGCCTACAATGAGCAGTTCTTC,CASNPGRGAYNEQFF,TRBV12-3/TRBV12-4,few,NA,TRBJ2-1
TGTGCCAGCAGTGGGGGGGCGGGGGAGACCCAGTACTTC,CASSGGAGETQYF,TRBV12-3/TRBV12-4,few,NA,TRBJ2-5
TGTGCCTGGAGTGCGAGGGATAAAAATCAGCCCCAGCATTTT,CAWSARDKNQPQHF,TRBV30,NA,NA,TRBJ1-5
TGTGCCAGCAGCCAACAGGGTGACACTGAAGCTTTCTTT,CASSQQGDTEAFF,TRBV11-1,NA,NA,TRBJ1-1
TGCGCCAGCAGCGCTAGCGGGAGGAGCAATGAGCAGTTCTTC,CASSASGRSNEQFF,TRBV10-1,few,TRBD2,TRBJ2-1
TGTGCCAGCACCCCCCTAGCGGGTCCGAACACCGGGGAGCTGTTTTTT,CASTPLAGPNTGELFF,TRBV6-1,many,TRBD2,TRBJ2-2
TGTGCCACCAGCAGAGCACAGACTACCTACGAGCAGTACTTC,CATSRAQTTYEQYF,TRBV15,few,NA,TRBJ2-7
TGTGCCAGCCTGATGAGTACAGACAAAGGGGATACGCAGTATTTT,CASLMSTDKGDTQYF,TRBV2,few,NA,TRBJ2-3
TGTGCCAGCAGTGAACTTCTAGCGGGGCCAAGCTCCTACGAGCAGTACTTC,CASSELLAGPSSYEQYF,TRBV6-1,NA,TRBD2,TRBJ2-7
TGTGCTAGCAGCCCCGCCAGGGGGCGGAGGGCTTTCTTT,CASSPARGRRAFF,TRBV7-7,NA,TRBD1,TRBJ1-1
TGTGCCAGCAGTGAACGGGACGGGGGATATGGCTACACCTTC,CASSERDGGYGYTF,TRBV2,many,NA,TRBJ1-2
TGTGCCAGCAGTAGCGCCGGGACAGCAGTCGGCGGCTACACCTTC,CASSSAGTAVGGYTF,TRBV2,NA,TRBD1,TRBJ1-2